These 9 T cell receptor beta chains came from one sample sequenced in a study of Ad26.COV2.S vaccination and SARS-CoV-2 variants. Specified treatment: approximately 18 received Ad26.COV2.S at low or high dose, single or two shots; several received placebo; per-sample allocation not given. Samples were taken on day 63 after the first vaccine or placebo injection. Clones were read by immunoSEQ multiplex PCR, and TCRdb kept only the in-frame ones, dropping some. The data hold hundreds of thousands of clones, with 65% to 90% observed a single time. The source material was peripheral blood, sampled in a trial of Ad26.COV2.S vaccine versus placebo. These receptors all come from a person between 18 and 65 years old who received the Ad26.COV2.S COVID-19 vaccine or a placebo.

The chain has TRBV7-9 and TRBJ1-6; 7 bases match TRBD1. Trimming cost V 5 bases and J 7 bases; bases outside gene matches: 8. This CDR3 region has 15 residues. Germline CDR1 and CDR2: SEHNR and FQNEAQ (reference sequence). The DNA of the CDR3 is TGTGCCAGCAGCCGACAGGGTTTACGGAATTCACCCCTCCACTTT. Its protein is CASSRQGLRNSPLHF.

This clone has more than one count but fewer than ten. V gene TRBV4-1 combines with J gene TRBJ1-2; D might be TRBD1 (6 bases). Per germline, CDR1 MGHRA and CDR2 YSYEKL. This CDR3 comprises 16 residues. V was shortened by 4 bases and J by 4 bases, with 19 bases between the two germline ends. The CDR3 spells CASSPLTGTRGYGYTF. In DNA form, the CDR3 reads TGCGCCAGCAGCCCCCTTACAGGGACCCGGGGCTATGGCTACACCTTC.

The genes are TRBV28 and TRBJ2-7, with D perhaps matching TRBD1 (6 bases). The CDR3 totals 15 residues. The germline V and J ends were trimmed by 6 bases and 3 bases, with 18 bases remaining between them. Germline CDR1 MDHEN, CDR2 SYDVKM. The DNA for the CDR3 is TGTGCCAGCAGAACCGCAGGACAGAACCTCTACGAGCAGTACTTC. It yields the protein CASRTAGQNLYEQYF.

This chain links TRBV3-1 (or the pseudogene TRBV3-2) with TRBJ1-1; the D is unclear. The germline gives CDR1 LGHDT, CDR2 YNNKEL (reference sequence). The CDR3 has 13 residues. V shed 2 bases and J shed 5 bases, with 9 bases lying between them. The CDR3 nucleotides are TGTGCCAGCAGCCAAACTCCCCGGACTGAAGCTTTCTTT. Amino acid sequence: CASSQTPRTEAFF.

In nucleotides, the CDR3 is TGCAGTGCTAGTCCGGAAGCCCGAGCTTTCTTT. Translated: CSASPEARAFF. The chain combines TRBV20-1 with TRBJ1-1; D not certain. CDR1 and CDR2 (germline): DFQATT, SNEGSKA (reference sequence). The CDR3 loop spans 11 amino acids. Deletions cut 3 bases from V and 10 bases from J, with 12 bases between.

The CDR3: CASSPGALGEQYF. The CDR3 DNA is TGTGCCAGCTCACCGGGGGCTCTTGGGGAGCAGTACTTC. This chain links TRBV18 with TRBJ2-7, with D maybe TRBD1 (6 bases). Per the germline V gene, CDR1 is KGHSH and CDR2 is LQKENI. V lost 3 bases and J 7 bases, leaving 13 bases between the germline ends. The CDR3 length is 13 residues.

This clone was found once. V gene TRBV15 combines with J gene TRBJ2-7; tentative D call: TRBD2 (6 bases). This CDR3 contains 14 residues. The V gene lost 3 bases and the J gene lost 1 base, with 10 bases spanning the gap. Germline assignment: CDR1 LNHNV and CDR2 YYDKDF (reference sequence). CDR3 protein: CATSRDSGSYEQYF. As DNA, the CDR3 is TGTGCCACCAGCAGGGATAGCGGTTCCTACGAGCAGTACTTC.

This chain links TRBV28 with TRBJ1-2; 7 nucleotides line up with TRBD1. After removal of 8 bases from V and 5 bases from J, the junction contained 14 bases not matched to a gene. The CDR3 consists of 15 residues. Germline V CDR1 and CDR2: MDHEN, SYDVKM. The CDR3 loop reads CASHEGGGGGYGYTF. DNA for the CDR3: TGTGCCAGCCATGAGGGAGGGGGCGGTGGATATGGCTACACCTTC.

The chain combines TRBV27 with TRBJ2-2, with 8 bases identical to TRBD2. The CDR3 is 16 amino acids. Germline V gene sequence: CDR1 MNHEY, CDR2 SMNVEV (reference sequence). The J segment lost 5 bases and the V segment lost 5 bases, leaving 10 bases of the junction unmatched. The CDR3 nucleotides read TGTGCCAGCAGTCTGCGGGGAGCGGGAGTTACCGGGGAGCTGTTTTTT. Translated: CASSLRGAGVTGELFF.